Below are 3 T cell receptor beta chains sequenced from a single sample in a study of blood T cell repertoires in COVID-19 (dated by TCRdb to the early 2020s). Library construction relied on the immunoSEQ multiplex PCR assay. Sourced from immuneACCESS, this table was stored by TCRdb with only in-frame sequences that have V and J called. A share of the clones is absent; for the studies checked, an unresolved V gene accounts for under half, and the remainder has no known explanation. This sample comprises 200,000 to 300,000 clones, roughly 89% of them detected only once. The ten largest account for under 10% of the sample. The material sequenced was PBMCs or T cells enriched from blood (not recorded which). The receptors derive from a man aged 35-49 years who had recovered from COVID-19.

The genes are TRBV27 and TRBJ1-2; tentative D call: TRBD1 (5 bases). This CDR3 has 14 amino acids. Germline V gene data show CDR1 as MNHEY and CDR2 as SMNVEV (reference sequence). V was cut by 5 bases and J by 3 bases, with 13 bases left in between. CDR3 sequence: CASSATGGYYGYTF. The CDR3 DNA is TGTGCCAGCAGTGCAACGGGGGGGTACTATGGCTACACCTTC.

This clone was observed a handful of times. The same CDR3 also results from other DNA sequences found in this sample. The CDR3 nucleotides read TGTGCCAGCAGTTTGTACTCTGGAAACACCATATATTTT. Protein sequence: CASSLYSGNTIYF. The J gene is TRBJ1-3, the V gene TRBV12-3 or TRBV12-4; D is unresolved. This CDR3 has 13 residues. V was cut by 3 bases and J by 0 bases, with 3 bases left in between.

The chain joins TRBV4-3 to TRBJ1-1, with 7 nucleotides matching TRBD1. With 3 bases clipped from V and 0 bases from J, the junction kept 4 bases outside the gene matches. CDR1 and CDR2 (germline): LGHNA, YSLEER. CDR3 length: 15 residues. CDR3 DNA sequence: TGCGCCAGCAGCCAGGGGGACAGCTTGAACACTGAAGCTTTCTTT. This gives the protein CASSQGDSLNTEAFF.